Included here is one T cell receptor (beta chain) sequence, with context. Per the original data handling: Cell counts per sample came from amplifying reference gene primers. Method: immunoSEQ multiplex PCR; TCRdb's copy keeps in-frame clones and lacks some. V, J and clone size were drawn from that table, and D and trimming were deduced from the DNA. In the table there are 470,000 or so clones, about 89% of which are singletons. These data belong to a study of blood T cell repertoires in COVID-19. As for the study in general: T cells, B-cell-depleted T cells, or PBMCs supplied cDNA or gDNA.

This clonotype originated in a woman in her 30s with acute or convalescent COVID-19. Material: peripheral blood.

Here the CDR3 reads CAGQGGTGDRKYF. Here the CDR3 DNA reads TGTGCCGGCCAGGGGGGGACAGGGGATAGAAAGTACTTC. This rearrangement joins TRBV10-3 to TRBJ2-7; TRBD1 aligns across 10 bases. This CDR3 contains 13 residues. CDR1 is ENHRY and CDR2 is SYGVKD in the germline V gene. V lost 11 bases to trimming and J lost 11 bases; unmatched junction nucleotides: 15.